The present T cell receptor beta chain was sequenced within a study of CD8+ T cells in alopecia areata. Study-level findings and limits: With tofacitinib ongoing, many expanded lesional clones persisted in both scalp and blood.

The V and J ends lost 3 bases and 4 bases respectively, with 10 bases between them. The germline V gene encodes CDR1 SGHTA and CDR2 FQGNSA. This CDR3 is built from 14 residues. This sample's treatment: oral pan-JAK inhibitor, 5-10 mg twice daily. Once RNA had been extracted, it was reverse transcribed into cDNA to act as the sequencing template. Profiling relied on immunoSEQ multiplex PCR, and the TCRdb table lists in-frame clones only, not all of them. The table includes over 150,000 clones, roughly 62% detected once. As for this clone: Its target is not known.

This chain links TRBV7-2 with TRBJ2-1; D might be TRBD2 (5 bases). The sequence was obtained from a human donor with alopecia areata. The material was CD8+ T cells sorted from blood, obtained at week 24, from a patient treated with tofacitinib. The CDR3 DNA reads as TGTGCCAGCAGCTTCGGGGTAACTTACAATGAGCAGTTCTTC. It yields the protein CASSFGVTYNEQFF.